Below, one TCR beta chain is given with its context. Its antigen is not identified. The data were taken from a study of T cell repertoires in cytomegalovirus infection. V shed 4 bases and J 3 bases; nucleotides not matched to a gene: 10. The CDR3 length is 16 residues. TCRdb reanalysed the reads using MiXCR and keeps one entry per CDR3 protein. The sample has 200,000 or so distinct CDR3 sequences, around 35% seen once. The material was CD8+ T cells from cultured PBMCs, obtained from culture after CMV antigen stimulation. The chain recombines TRBV12-3 or TRBV12-4 with TRBJ2-7; 9 bases are shared with TRBD1. This clonotype originated in a human donor in good health (CMV status not recorded). Some clones in this sample may be carry-over from other donors' samples. DNA for the CDR3: TGTGCCAGCAGTTCTCCCTCCCGGACAGGGGACTACGAGCAGTACTTC. Protein: CASSSPSRTGDYEQYF.